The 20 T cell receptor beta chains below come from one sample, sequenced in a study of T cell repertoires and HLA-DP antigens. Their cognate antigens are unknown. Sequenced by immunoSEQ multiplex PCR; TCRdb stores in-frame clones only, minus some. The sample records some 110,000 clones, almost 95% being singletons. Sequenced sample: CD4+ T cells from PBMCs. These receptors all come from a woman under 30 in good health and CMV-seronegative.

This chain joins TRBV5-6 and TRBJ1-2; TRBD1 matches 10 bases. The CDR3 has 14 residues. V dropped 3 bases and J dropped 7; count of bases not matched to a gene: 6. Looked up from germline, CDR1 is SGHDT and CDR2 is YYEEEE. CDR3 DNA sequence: TGTGCCAGCAGCTCGGACAGGGGGACGGTTGGCTACACCTTC. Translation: CASSSDRGTVGYTF. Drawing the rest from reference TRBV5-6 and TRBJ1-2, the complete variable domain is DAGVTQSPTHLIKTRGQQVTLRCSPKSGHDTVSWYQQALGQGPQFIFQYYEEEERQRGNFPDRFSGHQFPNYSSELNVNALLLGDSALYLCASSSDRGTVGYTFGSGTRLTVV.

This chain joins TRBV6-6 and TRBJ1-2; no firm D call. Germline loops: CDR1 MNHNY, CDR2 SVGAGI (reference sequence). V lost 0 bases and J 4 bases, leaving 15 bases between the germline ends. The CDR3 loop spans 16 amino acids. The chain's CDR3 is CASSYSVSEEFYGYTF. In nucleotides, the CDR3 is TGTGCCAGCAGTTACTCTGTCTCAGAAGAGTTCTATGGCTACACCTTC.

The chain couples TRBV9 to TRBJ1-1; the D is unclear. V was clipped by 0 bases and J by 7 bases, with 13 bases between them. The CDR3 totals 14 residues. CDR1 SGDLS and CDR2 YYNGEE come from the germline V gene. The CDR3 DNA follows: TGTGCCAGCAGCGTAGCTTCGGGTTTGGGTGAAGCTTTCTTT. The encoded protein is CASSVASGLGEAFF.

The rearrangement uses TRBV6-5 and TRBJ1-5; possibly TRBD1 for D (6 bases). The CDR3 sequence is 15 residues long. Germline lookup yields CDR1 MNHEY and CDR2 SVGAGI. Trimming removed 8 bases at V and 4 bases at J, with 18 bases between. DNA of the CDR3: TGTGCCAGCGGAACTGCGGGACATAATAATCAGCCCCAGCATTTT. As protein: CASGTAGHNNQPQHF.

CDR3 region: CASSFDRQGAEGYTF. DNA of the CDR3: TGTGCCAGCAGTTTTGATCGGCAGGGGGCTGAGGGCTACACCTTC. The chain combines TRBV28 with TRBJ1-2, with 8 bases lining up with TRBD1. This CDR3 spans 15 amino acids. The germline V gene encodes CDR1 MDHEN and CDR2 SYDVKM. V gave up 3 bases and J gave up 8 bases; unmatched junction bases: 11.

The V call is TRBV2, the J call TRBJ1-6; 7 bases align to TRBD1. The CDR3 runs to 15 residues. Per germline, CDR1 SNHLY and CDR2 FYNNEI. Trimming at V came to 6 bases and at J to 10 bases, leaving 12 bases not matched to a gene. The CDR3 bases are TGTGCCAGCAGGAAAGGGGGCCCCGCCAAGTCACCCCTCCACTTT. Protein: CASRKGGPAKSPLHF.

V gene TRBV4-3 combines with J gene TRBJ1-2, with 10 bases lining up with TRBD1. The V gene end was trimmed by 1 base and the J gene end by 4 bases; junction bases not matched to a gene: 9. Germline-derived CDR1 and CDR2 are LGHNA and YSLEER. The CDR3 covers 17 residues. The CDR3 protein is CASSQVGGTGETYGYTF. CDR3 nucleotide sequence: TGCGCCAGCAGCCAAGTCGGGGGGACAGGGGAGACCTATGGCTACACCTTC.

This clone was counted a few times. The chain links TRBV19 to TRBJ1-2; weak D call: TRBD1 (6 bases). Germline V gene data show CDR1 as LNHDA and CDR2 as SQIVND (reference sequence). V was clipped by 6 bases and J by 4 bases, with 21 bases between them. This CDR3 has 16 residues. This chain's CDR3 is CASRETGSRLSYGYTF. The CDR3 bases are TGTGCCAGTAGAGAGACAGGTTCAAGACTTAGCTATGGCTACACCTTC.

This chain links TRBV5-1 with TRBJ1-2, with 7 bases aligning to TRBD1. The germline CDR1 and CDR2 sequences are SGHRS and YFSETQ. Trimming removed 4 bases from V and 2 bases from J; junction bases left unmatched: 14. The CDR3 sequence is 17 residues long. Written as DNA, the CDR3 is TGCGCCAGCAGCGATATTCGCCGGACAGGCCGGAACTATGGCTACACCTTC. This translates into CASSDIRRTGRNYGYTF.

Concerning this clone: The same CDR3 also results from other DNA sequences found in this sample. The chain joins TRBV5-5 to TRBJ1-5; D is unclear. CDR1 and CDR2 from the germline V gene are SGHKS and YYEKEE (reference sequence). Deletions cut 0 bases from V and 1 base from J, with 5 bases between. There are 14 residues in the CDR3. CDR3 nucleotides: TGTGCCAGCAGCTTGGAGGTCAGCAATCAGCCCCAGCATTTT. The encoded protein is CASSLEVSNQPQHF. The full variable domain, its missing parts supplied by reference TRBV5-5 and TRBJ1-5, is DAGVTQSPTHLIKTRGQQVTLRCSPISGHKSVSWYQQVLGQGPQFIFQYYEKEERGRGNFPDRFSARQFPNYSSELNVNALLLGDSALYLCASSLEVSNQPQHFGDGTRLSIL.

In DNA form, the CDR3 reads TGTGCCAGCAGCTTGACTGGGCTTTATAGCAATCAGCCCCAGCATTTT. This sequence encodes CASSLTGLYSNQPQHF. The chain links TRBV5-5 to TRBJ1-5; D remains ambiguous. Trimming pared 1 base from V and 0 bases from J, leaving 11 bases between. Germline-derived CDR1 and CDR2 are SGHKS and YYEKEE (reference sequence). This CDR3 is built from 16 residues.

For the CDR3, the DNA is TGCGCCAGCAGCCCTGCTGGGGCGCGGGAGCAGTACTTC. Its translation: CASSPAGAREQYF. The chain has TRBV5-1 and TRBJ2-7, with D possibly matching TRBD1 (5 bases). The germline CDR1 and CDR2 sequences are SGHRS and YFSETQ. CDR3 length equals 13 residues. V dropped 4 bases and J dropped 7 bases, with 15 bases sitting between them.

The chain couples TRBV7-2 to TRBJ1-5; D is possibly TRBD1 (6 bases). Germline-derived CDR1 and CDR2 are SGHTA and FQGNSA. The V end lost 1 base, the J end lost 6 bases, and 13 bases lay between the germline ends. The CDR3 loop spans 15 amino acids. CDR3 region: CASSLVPGASQPQHF. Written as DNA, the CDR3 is TGTGCCAGCAGCTTAGTCCCGGGGGCGAGTCAGCCCCAGCATTTT.

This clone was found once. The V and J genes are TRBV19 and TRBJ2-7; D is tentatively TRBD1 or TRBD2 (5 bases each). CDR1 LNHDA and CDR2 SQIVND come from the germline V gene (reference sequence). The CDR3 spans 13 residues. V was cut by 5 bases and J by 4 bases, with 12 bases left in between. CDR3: CASSFGGEYEQYF. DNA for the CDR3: TGTGCCAGTAGTTTTGGGGGAGAGTACGAGCAGTACTTC.

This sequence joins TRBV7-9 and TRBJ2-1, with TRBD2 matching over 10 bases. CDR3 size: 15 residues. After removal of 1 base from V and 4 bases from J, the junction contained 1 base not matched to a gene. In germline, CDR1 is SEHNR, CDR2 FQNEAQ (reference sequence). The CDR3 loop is CASSLGTSGYNEQFF. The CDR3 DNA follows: TGTGCCAGCAGCTTAGGGACTAGCGGATACAATGAGCAGTTCTTC.

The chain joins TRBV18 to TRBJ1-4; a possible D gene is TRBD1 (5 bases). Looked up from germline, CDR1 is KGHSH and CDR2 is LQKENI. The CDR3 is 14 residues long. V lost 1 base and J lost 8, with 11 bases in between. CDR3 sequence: CASSPLDGAEKLFF. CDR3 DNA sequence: TGTGCCAGCTCACCACTTGACGGGGCGGAAAAACTGTTTTTT.

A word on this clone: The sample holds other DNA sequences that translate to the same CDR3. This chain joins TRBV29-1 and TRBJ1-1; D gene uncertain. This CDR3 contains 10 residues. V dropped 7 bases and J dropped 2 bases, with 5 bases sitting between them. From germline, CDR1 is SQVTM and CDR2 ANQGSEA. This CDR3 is CSGGNTEAFF. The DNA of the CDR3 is TGCAGCGGGGGAAACACTGAAGCTTTCTTT.

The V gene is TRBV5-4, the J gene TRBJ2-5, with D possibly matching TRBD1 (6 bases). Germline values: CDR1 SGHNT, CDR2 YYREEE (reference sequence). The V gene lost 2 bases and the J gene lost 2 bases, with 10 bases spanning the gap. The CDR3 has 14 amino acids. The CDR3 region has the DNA TGTGCCAGCAGCTTAGGACAGTCACAAGAGACCCAGTACTTC. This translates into CASSLGQSQETQYF.

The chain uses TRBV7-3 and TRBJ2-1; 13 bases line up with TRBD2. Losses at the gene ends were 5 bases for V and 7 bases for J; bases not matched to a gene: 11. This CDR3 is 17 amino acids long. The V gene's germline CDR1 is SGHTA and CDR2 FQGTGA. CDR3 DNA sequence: TGTGCCAGCAGCCCCTGGACTAGCGGGAGCATGTGGAATGAGCAGTTCTTC. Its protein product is CASSPWTSGSMWNEQFF.

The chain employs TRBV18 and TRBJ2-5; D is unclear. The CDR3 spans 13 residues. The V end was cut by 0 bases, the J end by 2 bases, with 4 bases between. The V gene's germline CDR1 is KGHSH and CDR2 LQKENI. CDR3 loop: CASSPPAQETQYF. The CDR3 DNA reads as TGTGCCAGCTCACCACCCGCACAAGAGACCCAGTACTTC.